The source of this T cell receptor beta chain is a study of cytomegalovirus exposure and HLA in healthy donors. Study-wide points: The study had only CMV serostatus as immune exposure information. Earlier analysis yielded a pattern in which most TCR beta V segments were productive about 90% or about 30% of the time. Reported performance of the classifier showed diagnosis of cytomegalovirus status with high specificity and sensitivity.

The study ran its PCR with 60 Vbeta and 13 Jbeta primers. The method was immunoSEQ multiplex PCR; TCRdb's version includes in-frame clones alone and lacks a portion of them. In the table there are a few hundred thousand clones, about four fifths of which are singletons. This clone was found once. Its target is unknown. Germline V CDR1 and CDR2: MDHEN, SYDVKM. With 3 bases removed from V and 7 bases from J, the gap between germline ends came to 9 bases. The CDR3 is made up of 12 amino acids. The sequence was obtained from a girl under 10 years old in good health and CMV-seronegative. The V and J genes are TRBV28 and TRBJ1-2; the D is unclear. The sequenced material came from PBMCs. CDR3 sequence (DNA): TGTGCCAGCAGTTTGCGGGTTAGTGGCTACACCTTC. It encodes CASSLRVSGYTF.